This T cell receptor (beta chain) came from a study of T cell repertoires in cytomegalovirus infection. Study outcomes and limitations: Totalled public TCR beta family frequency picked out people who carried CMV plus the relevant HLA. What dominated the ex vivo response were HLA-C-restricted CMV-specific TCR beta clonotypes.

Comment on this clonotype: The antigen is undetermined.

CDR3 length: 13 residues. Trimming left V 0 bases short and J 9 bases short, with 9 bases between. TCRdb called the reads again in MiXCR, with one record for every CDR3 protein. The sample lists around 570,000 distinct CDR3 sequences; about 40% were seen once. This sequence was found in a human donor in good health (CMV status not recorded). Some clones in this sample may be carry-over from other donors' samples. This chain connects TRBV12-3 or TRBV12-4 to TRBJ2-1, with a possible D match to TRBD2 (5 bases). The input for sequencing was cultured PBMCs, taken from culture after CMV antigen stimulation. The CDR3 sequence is CASSLARDVEQFF. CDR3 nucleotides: TGTGCCAGCAGTTTAGCGAGGGATGTTGAGCAGTTCTTC.